This passage covers 3 T cell receptor beta chains from one sample sequenced in a study of T cell responses to AZD1222 COVID-19 vaccine. The assay was immunoSEQ multiplex PCR, and TCRdb's table has in-frame clones only and misses some. The sample lists about 130,000 clones; 90% to 95% were seen once. The specimen comprised peripheral blood, sampled on day 0 of AZD1222 vaccination. Source of these receptors: an adult in good health.

The rearrangement uses TRBV7-3 and TRBJ2-3, with D hard to call. V was cut by 4 bases and J by 3 bases, with 8 bases left in between. The CDR3 runs 13 residues. Germline values: CDR1 SGHTA, CDR2 FQGTGA. The CDR3 nucleotides read TGTGCCAGCAGCTCTACGTTTACAGATACGCAGTATTTT. Protein sequence: CASSSTFTDTQYF.

The chain uses TRBV11-2 and TRBJ2-1; D remains ambiguous. Trimming shortened V by 1 base and J by 4 bases, and 8 bases separated the two germline ends. The CDR3 is 14 amino acids. Germline V gene lookup returns CDR1 SGHAT and CDR2 FQNNGV. The CDR3 region has the DNA TGTGCCAGCAGCTTAGCACCGACTTACAATGAGCAGTTCTTC. Protein: CASSLAPTYNEQFF.

The gene calls are TRBV11-2 and TRBJ2-2; D unclear. Germline assignment: CDR1 SGHAT and CDR2 FQNNGV. The CDR3 totals 13 residues. Deletions cut 4 bases from V and 5 bases from J, with 8 bases between. The DNA of the CDR3 is TGTGCCAGCAGCTCGACTTTGACCGGGGAGCTGTTTTTT. The encoded protein is CASSSTLTGELFF.